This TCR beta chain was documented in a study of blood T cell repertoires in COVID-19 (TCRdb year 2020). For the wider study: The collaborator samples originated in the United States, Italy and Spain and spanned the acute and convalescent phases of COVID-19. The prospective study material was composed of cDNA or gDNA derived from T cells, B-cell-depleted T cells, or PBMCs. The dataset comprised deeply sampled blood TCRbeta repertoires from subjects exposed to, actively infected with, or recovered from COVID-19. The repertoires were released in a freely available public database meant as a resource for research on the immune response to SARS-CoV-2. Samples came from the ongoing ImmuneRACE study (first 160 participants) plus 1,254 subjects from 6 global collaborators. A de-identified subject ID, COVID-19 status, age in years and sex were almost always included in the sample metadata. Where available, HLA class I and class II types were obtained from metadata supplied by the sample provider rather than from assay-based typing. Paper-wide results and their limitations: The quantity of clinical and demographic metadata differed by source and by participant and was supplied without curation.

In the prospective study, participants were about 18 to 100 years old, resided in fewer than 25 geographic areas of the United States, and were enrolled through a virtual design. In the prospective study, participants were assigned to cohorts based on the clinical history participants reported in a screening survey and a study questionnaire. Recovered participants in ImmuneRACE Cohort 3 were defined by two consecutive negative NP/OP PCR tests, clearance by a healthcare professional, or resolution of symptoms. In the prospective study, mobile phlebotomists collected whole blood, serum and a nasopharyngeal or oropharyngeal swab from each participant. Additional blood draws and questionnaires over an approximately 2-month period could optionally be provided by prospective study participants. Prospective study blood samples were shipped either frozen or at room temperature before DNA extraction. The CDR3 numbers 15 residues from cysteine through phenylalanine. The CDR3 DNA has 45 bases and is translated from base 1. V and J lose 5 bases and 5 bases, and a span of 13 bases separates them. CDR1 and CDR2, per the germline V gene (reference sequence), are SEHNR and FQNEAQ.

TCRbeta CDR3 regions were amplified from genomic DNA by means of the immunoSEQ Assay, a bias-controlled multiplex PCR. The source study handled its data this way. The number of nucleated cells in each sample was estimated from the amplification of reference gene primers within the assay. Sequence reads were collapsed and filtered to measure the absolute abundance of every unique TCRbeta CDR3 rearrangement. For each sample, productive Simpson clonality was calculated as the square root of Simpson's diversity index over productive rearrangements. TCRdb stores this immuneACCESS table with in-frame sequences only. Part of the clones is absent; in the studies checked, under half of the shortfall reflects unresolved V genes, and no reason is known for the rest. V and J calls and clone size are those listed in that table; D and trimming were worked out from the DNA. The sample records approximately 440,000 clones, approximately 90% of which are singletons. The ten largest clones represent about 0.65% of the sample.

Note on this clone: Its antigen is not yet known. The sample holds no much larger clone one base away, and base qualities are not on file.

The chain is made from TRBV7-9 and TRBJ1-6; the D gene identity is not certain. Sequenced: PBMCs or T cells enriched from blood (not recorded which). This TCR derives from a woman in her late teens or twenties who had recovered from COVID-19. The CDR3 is CASSRADHDNSPLHF. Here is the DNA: TGTGCCAGCAGCCGAGCCGATCACGATAATTCACCCCTCCACTTT.